One sample yielded the 32 T cell receptor beta chains listed below, sequenced in a study of identical twins listed by TCRdb under 2016. Library creation used 5' RACE. The data were produced on an Illumina HiSeq 2000. TCRdb cleaned the public reads at Q25 with fastp, built clones with MiXCR and kept in-frame beta chains. Under each unique CDR3 protein, matching rows form one entry showing the most common genes and DNA. The sample table lists about 890,000 distinct CDR3 sequences, 10% to 15% of them with a count of one. Roughly 1.5% of the sample is held by the ten biggest clonotypes. The same data also contributed to another study, on yellow fever vaccine responses in identical twins.

What was sequenced was PBMCs. These receptors were obtained from a woman younger than 30 in good health.

This clonotype has more than one count but fewer than ten. This chain uses TRBV3-1 with TRBJ2-5; D possibly corresponds to TRBD1 (6 bases). Germline V gene data show CDR1 as LGHDT and CDR2 as YNNKEL (reference sequence). The CDR3 covers 13 residues. V was trimmed by 3 bases and J by 4 bases, leaving 9 bases between them. The CDR3 DNA sequence: TGTGCCAGCAGCCACGGGACATTAGAGACCCAGTACTTC. Residues: CASSHGTLETQYF.

This clonotype was seen only a few times. The rearrangement links TRBV12-3 or TRBV12-4 to TRBJ1-1; D may be TRBD1 (5 bases). Between the trimmed V and J ends, which lost 4 bases and 1 base, there was a span of 10 bases. The CDR3 runs 14 residues. The CDR3 is CASSSQTANTEAFF. Here the CDR3 DNA reads TGTGCCAGCAGTTCTCAGACAGCGAACACTGAAGCTTTCTTT.

A few counts support this clonotype. This sequence joins TRBV15 and TRBJ2-1; possibly TRBD2 for D (5 bases). Germline CDR1 LNHNV, CDR2 YYDKDF (reference sequence). V dropped 0 bases and J dropped 2 bases, with 8 bases sitting between them. The CDR3 contains 15 residues. The CDR3 nucleotides read TGTGCCACCAGCAGAGAGGCCGGGACCTACAATGAGCAGTTCTTC. It specifies CATSREAGTYNEQFF.

The V and J genes are TRBV20-1 and TRBJ2-4; 13 bases are a match to TRBD2. This CDR3 has 18 amino acids. Unmatched junction bases numbered 9, after V lost 3 bases and J lost 1 base. From germline, CDR1 is DFQATT and CDR2 SNEGSKA (reference sequence). This CDR3 reads CSASPGTSGTMAKNIQYF. As DNA, the CDR3 is TGCAGTGCTAGCCCCGGGACTAGCGGGACTATGGCCAAAAACATTCAGTACTTC.

This clonotype has more than one count but fewer than ten. The rearrangement uses TRBV6-1 and TRBJ2-5; D possibly corresponds to TRBD2 (5 bases). Between the trimmed V and J ends, which lost 5 bases and 7 bases, there was a span of 20 bases. Germline loops: CDR1 MNHNS, CDR2 SASEGT. The length of the CDR3 is 15 residues. In nucleotides, the CDR3 is TGTGCCAGCAGTCCATCTAGGAGGACCCTTCGGACCCAGTACTTC. Its translation is CASSPSRRTLRTQYF.

Regarding this clonotype: An end of the junction differs from the germline gene, which may be a read error. The J gene is TRBJ1-2, the V gene TRBV19; the D is unclear. CDR3 length: 14 residues. Germline lookup yields CDR1 LNHDA and CDR2 SQIVND (reference sequence). CDR3 DNA sequence: TGTGCAAGTAGTATACCGGGATTAGGCTATGGCTACACCTTC. Translating it yields CASSIPGLGYGYTF.

This sequence joins TRBV5-1 and TRBJ2-2; TRBD2 aligns across 9 bases. The junction had 7 bases not matched to a gene; V was cut back by 0 bases and J by 4 bases. The CDR3 has 17 residues. The V gene's germline CDR1 is SGHRS and CDR2 YFSETQ. CDR3 loop: CASSLVGLAGSTGELFF. The DNA of the CDR3 is TGCGCCAGCAGCTTGGTGGGGCTAGCGGGATCCACCGGGGAGCTGTTTTTT.

V usage is TRBV4-1 and J usage is TRBJ2-3, with 9 bases aligning to TRBD2. The ends lost 6 bases at V and 1 base at J; junction bases unmatched: 5. CDR1 MGHRA and CDR2 YSYEKL come from the germline V gene. There are 15 residues in the CDR3. The CDR3 DNA reads TGCGCCAGCAGGCGGGGGGGTCTAGGCACAGATACGCAGTATTTT. This codes for CASRRGGLGTDTQYF.

A few counts support this clonotype. The rearrangement uses TRBV27 and TRBJ2-1; 10 nucleotides match TRBD1. J gave up 0 bases and V 8 bases, and 13 bases lay outside the gene matches. The CDR3 has 18 amino acids. Germline CDR1 reads MNHEY; CDR2 reads SMNVEV (reference sequence). The CDR3 coding sequence is TGTGCCAGCCGACCTGGACAGGGGGTAATGAGCTCCTACAATGAGCAGTTCTTC. Translated: CASRPGQGVMSSYNEQFF.

The rearrangement uses TRBV14 and TRBJ2-1, with a possible D match to TRBD1 (6 bases). The CDR3 runs to 15 residues. V dropped 4 bases and J dropped 9 bases, with 19 bases sitting between them. Germline V gives CDR1 SGHDN, CDR2 FVKESK. The CDR3 region has the DNA TGTGCCAGCAGCCGACAGGACGGGGTGTTTAGTGAGCAGTTCTTC. It translates to CASSRQDGVFSEQFF.

Ten or more counts support this clonotype. V gene TRBV12-3 or TRBV12-4 combines with J gene TRBJ2-1; 9 bases align to TRBD1. The J segment lost 7 bases and the V segment lost 6 bases, leaving 7 bases of the junction unmatched. The CDR3 has 14 residues. The DNA for the CDR3 is TGTGCCAGCAGCTTGACAGGGGGACGGAATGAGCAGTTCTTC. This codes for CASSLTGGRNEQFF.

This chain joins TRBV24-1 and TRBJ1-1, with D possibly TRBD1 on 5 matching bases. The germline V gene encodes CDR1 KGHDR and CDR2 SFDVKD. V lost 2 bases and J lost 3, with 15 bases in between. CDR3 length equals 16 residues. As DNA, the CDR3 is TGTGCCACCAGTGATTCCCGGTCGGCGGGGGACACTGAAGCTTTCTTT. It encodes CATSDSRSAGDTEAFF.

The V and J genes are TRBV7-2 and TRBJ2-3; the D call may be TRBD1 or TRBD2 (5 bases each). V lost 3 bases to trimming and J lost 4 bases, with 11 bases between them. The germline V gene has CDR1 SGHTA and CDR2 FQGNSA. The CDR3 is 14 amino acids. The CDR3 protein is CASSFRRGADTQYF. DNA for the CDR3: TGTGCCAGCAGCTTTAGGAGAGGGGCAGATACGCAGTATTTT.

There are many counts of this clonotype. The CDR3: CASSPLTETYGYTF. In nucleotides, the CDR3 is TGCGCCAGCAGCCCGTTGACAGAGACATATGGCTACACCTTC. The rearrangement links TRBV5-1 to TRBJ1-2; TRBD1 might be the D (5 bases). The CDR3 is 14 amino acids. Germline CDR1 reads SGHRS; CDR2 reads YFSETQ. Trimming stripped 4 bases from V and 5 bases from J, with 15 bases between.

The CDR3, as DNA: TGTGCCAGCAGTGGTGGAGGAGGCAGCTCCTATAATTCACCCCTCCACTTT. This translates into CASSGGGGSSYNSPLHF. The chain joins TRBV12-3 or TRBV12-4 to TRBJ1-6; D is unclear. The ends were cut back, 5 bases at V and 0 bases at J, with 14 bases in the middle. This CDR3 contains 17 residues.

At least ten counts were recorded for this clonotype. The chain is built from TRBV29-1 and TRBJ2-1; 8 nucleotides match TRBD2. Trimming cost V 7 bases and J 8 bases; bases outside gene matches: 10. The CDR3 runs 13 residues. The germline CDR1 and CDR2 sequences are SQVTM and ANQGSEA. CDR3 residues: CSGGAGVNYEQFF. CDR3 DNA: TGCAGCGGGGGAGCGGGAGTAAACTATGAGCAGTTCTTC.

This clonotype was detected ten times or more. This chain links TRBV4-1 with TRBJ2-5; D unresolved. Germline V gene data show CDR1 as MGHRA and CDR2 as YSYEKL. V lost 0 bases and J lost 3, with 5 bases in between. There are 13 residues in the CDR3. Here the CDR3 reads CASSQESEETQYF. The CDR3 DNA follows: TGCGCCAGCAGCCAAGAGTCAGAAGAGACCCAGTACTTC.

This clonotype has just a few counts. The genes are TRBV20-1 and TRBJ2-1; TRBD2 agrees at 13 bases. The J segment lost 10 bases and the V segment lost 6 bases, leaving 9 bases of the junction unmatched. CDR3 length: 14 residues. Per the germline V gene, CDR1 is DFQATT and CDR2 is SNEGSKA (reference sequence). In nucleotides, the CDR3 is TGCAGTGCGGCCACGGGACTAGCGGGAACCGAGCAGTTCTTC. This translates into CSAATGLAGTEQFF.

Concerning this clonotype: A single base separates this from a much larger clone, so it may be a read error. V and J are TRBV4-1 and TRBJ2-1; D remains unclear. CDR1 and CDR2 (germline): MGHRA, YSYEKL. The CDR3 extends over 15 amino acids. CDR3: CTSSQEGYPYNEQFF. CDR3 coding DNA: TGCACCAGCAGCCAAGAAGGGTACCCCTACAATGAGCAGTTCTTC.

This clonotype was counted a few times. V usage is TRBV14 and J usage is TRBJ2-1, with TRBD2 as a possible D gene (7 bases). CDR3 length equals 16 residues. CDR1 is SGHDN, CDR2 FVKESK, per germline. Trimming took off 6 bases at V and 3 bases at J, with 18 bases between the two ends. CDR3 in DNA: TGTGCCAGCAGACACGCGGGGGCAGGGAACTACAATGAGCAGTTCTTC. Residues: CASRHAGAGNYNEQFF.

The chain employs TRBV5-1 and TRBJ2-3, with unresolved D. V lost 1 base and J 0 bases, leaving 9 bases between the germline ends. The germline V gene encodes CDR1 SGHRS and CDR2 YFSETQ. The CDR3 loop spans 15 amino acids. CDR3 nucleotides: TGCGCCAGCAGCTTGTGGGCCCTTAGCACAGATACGCAGTATTTT. Protein: CASSLWALSTDTQYF.

The rearrangement links TRBV6-2 or TRBV6-3 to TRBJ2-7; 7 bases fit TRBD2. Trimming at V came to 4 bases and at J to 3 bases, leaving 3 bases not matched to a gene. This CDR3 contains 13 residues. Germline V gene sequence: CDR1 MNHEY, CDR2 SVGEGT. In DNA, the CDR3 is TGTGCCAGCAGTTTCCGGGGGGACTACGAGCAGTACGTC. It specifies CASSFRGDYEQYV.

V gene TRBV3-1 combines with J gene TRBJ1-1; 8 bases match TRBD1. This CDR3 contains 14 residues. The junction had 4 bases not matched to a gene; V was cut back by 3 bases and J by 4 bases. Looked up from germline, CDR1 is LGHDT and CDR2 is YNNKEL (reference sequence). The CDR3 loop reads CASSHRDRGTEAFF. CDR3 DNA: TGTGCCAGCAGCCATCGAGACAGGGGCACTGAAGCTTTCTTT. Together with reference TRBV3-1 and TRBJ1-1, the CDR3 gives the full variable domain: DTAVSQTPKYLVTQMGNDKSIKCEQNLGHDTMYWYKQDSKKFLKIMFSYNNKELIINETVPNRFSPKSPDKAHLNLHINSLELGDSAVYFCASSHRDRGTEAFFGQGTRLTVV.

This clonotype was seen many times. The V call is TRBV5-1, the J call TRBJ2-1; D tentatively reads TRBD1 or TRBD2 (5 bases each). The CDR3 totals 16 residues. CDR1 is SGHRS and CDR2 is YFSETQ in the germline V gene. V lost 4 bases and J lost 4, with 18 bases in between. CDR3 region: CASSRTGTDPYNEQFF. Here the CDR3 DNA reads TGCGCCAGCAGCAGAACCGGGACGGACCCTTACAATGAGCAGTTCTTC.

This clonotype was detected ten times or more. This sequence joins TRBV12-3 or TRBV12-4 and TRBJ2-1; no clear D gene. The CDR3 is made up of 11 amino acids. The V and J ends lost 3 bases and 4 bases respectively, with 1 base between them. As DNA, the CDR3 is TGTGCCAGCAGTTTTTACAATGAGCAGTTCTTC. It is translated as CASSFYNEQFF.

V gene TRBV24-1 combines with J gene TRBJ2-7; TRBD2 is a possible D gene (5 bases). V was cut by 5 bases and J by 1 base, with 14 bases left in between. The CDR3 extends over 15 amino acids. CDR1 is KGHDR and CDR2 is SFDVKD in the germline V gene. In DNA, the CDR3 is TGTGCCACCAGTGGACCGGACGGAGGATCCTACGAGCAGTACTTC. It translates to CATSGPDGGSYEQYF.

The CDR3 is CASSLALAGDSHRELFF. The CDR3 region has the DNA TGTGCCAGCAGTTTAGCATTAGCGGGAGATAGCCACCGGGAGCTGTTTTTT. V gene TRBV12-3 or TRBV12-4 combines with J gene TRBJ2-2; TRBD2 agrees at 9 bases. The CDR3 consists of 17 residues. V lost 0 bases, J lost 9 bases, and 11 bases stayed unmatched.

This clonotype was counted once. The CDR3 nucleotides are TGTGCCAGCAGCTTAGCTAGGCAGCCAGAGACCCAGTACTTC. As protein: CASSLARQPETQYF. The chain recombines TRBV11-2 with TRBJ2-5; D gene unclear. V lost 1 base to trimming and J lost 4 bases, with 10 bases between them. Looked up from germline, CDR1 is SGHAT and CDR2 is FQNNGV. The CDR3 is 14 residues long.

The chain combines TRBV2 with TRBJ2-1; TRBD1 matches at 8 bases. With V trimmed by 6 bases and J by 9 bases, 10 bases remained unmatched. CDR3 length equals 14 residues. The germline V gene has CDR1 SNHLY and CDR2 FYNNEI. CDR3 bases: TGTGCCAGCAGCCTGCCCCTCACAGGGGGTGAGCAGTTCTTC. This encodes CASSLPLTGGEQFF.

Many counts were recorded for this clonotype. The genes are TRBV25-1 and TRBJ2-3; D perhaps matches TRBD2 (6 bases). The CDR3 loop spans 15 amino acids. The V end was cut by 2 bases, the J end by 5 bases, with 14 bases between. Germline V gene sequence: CDR1 MGHDK, CDR2 SYGVNS. In DNA form, the CDR3 reads TGTGCCAGCAGTGAAATAGCGGATAGTGTAGATACGCAGTATTTT. Its translation: CASSEIADSVDTQYF.

The gene calls are TRBV20-1 and TRBJ2-3; D is ambiguous. CDR1 DFQATT and CDR2 SNEGSKA come from the germline V gene (reference sequence). Between the trimmed V and J ends, which lost 6 bases and 3 bases, there was a span of 13 bases. This CDR3 region has 13 residues. The CDR3 DNA reads TGCAGTGCCCCGGACGAAGGTACAGATACGCAGTATTTT. Its protein product is CSAPDEGTDTQYF.

This clonotype was observed at least ten times. The CDR3 coding sequence is TGCGCCAGCAGCTTGGCCCAGGCTGGGGAGCTGTTTTTT. As protein: CASSLAQAGELFF. The chain carries TRBV5-1 and TRBJ2-2; D is uncertain. CDR1 is SGHRS and CDR2 is YFSETQ in the germline V gene. Trimming pared 0 bases from V and 8 bases from J, leaving 8 bases between. There are 13 residues in the CDR3.